This TCR beta chain appears in the sequencing data of a study of control samples from healthy donors and cancer patients. Measured with immunoSEQ multiplex PCR; TCRdb has only the in-frame clones, and not every one. The data hold 110,000 to 150,000 clones, with under 95% observed a single time. CDR1 and CDR2 from the germline V gene are SGDLS and YYNGEE. Trimming pared 1 base from V and 0 bases from J, leaving 11 bases between. The CDR3 has 16 amino acids. The source is a young man in good health. The rearrangement joins TRBV9 to TRBJ1-3; no clear D gene. Sequencing was done on a sample of blood. CDR3 loop: CASSVFGGVSGNTIYF. The CDR3 nucleotides are TGTGCCAGCAGCGTATTCGGAGGTGTCTCTGGAAACACCATATATTTT.